Shown below are 26 T cell receptor beta chains from a single sample sequenced in a study of vaccination effects on CD4 cells after COVID-19. No antigens are known for them. Antigen-specific CD4+ T cells expanded by the ViraFEST assay with viral peptide pools were then sequenced. Isolating CD4+ T cells followed roughly ten days of culture. Either the mRNA-1273 or the BNT162b2 vaccine was given to participants as two doses. Clones were sequenced by immunoSEQ multiplex PCR, and TCRdb holds only the in-frame ones, with some missing. The table includes about 64,000 clones, about 73% detected once. Specimen: CD4+ T cells from PBMCs cultured with HCoV-OC43 spike peptides, collected after COVID-19 vaccination. Indicated subset: HCoV-OC43 spike overlapping peptide pool stimulation. The receptors stem from a human donor who received a COVID-19 vaccine.

The chain recombines TRBV10-1 with TRBJ2-1; 10 bases agree with TRBD2. The CDR3 is made up of 14 amino acids. The germline V gene has CDR1 WNHNN and CDR2 SYGVQD (reference sequence). V lost 5 bases to trimming and J lost 9 bases; unmatched junction nucleotides: 7. The CDR3 sequence is CASSWSGGAGEQFF. CDR3 nucleotides: TGCGCCAGCAGTTGGAGCGGGGGGGCAGGTGAGCAGTTCTTC.

The CDR3 region is CASTENFPEAFF. The CDR3 coding sequence is TGTGCCAGCACCGAAAATTTCCCAGAAGCTTTCTTT. V is TRBV6-5 and J is TRBJ1-1; no clear D gene. Per germline, CDR1 MNHEY and CDR2 SVGAGI. This CDR3 contains 12 residues. V was pared by 7 bases and J by 8 bases, with 14 bases between.

The rearrangement joins TRBV3-1 (or the pseudogene TRBV3-2) to TRBJ1-1; maybe TRBD1 (6 bases). Looked up from germline, CDR1 is LGHDT and CDR2 is YNNKEL (reference sequence). V lost 4 bases, J lost 1 base, and 13 bases lay in between. The CDR3 contains 15 residues. The CDR3 loop is CASSPSDRQNTEAFF. CDR3 nucleotides: TGTGCCAGCAGCCCATCCGACAGGCAGAACACTGAAGCTTTCTTT.

The chain carries TRBV19 and TRBJ1-2; no clear D gene. The V gene's germline CDR1 is LNHDA and CDR2 SQIVND (reference sequence). Deletions cut 8 bases from V and 7 bases from J, with 20 bases between. The CDR3 loop spans 14 amino acids. Here the CDR3 DNA reads TGTGCCAGTGTCGTGGACGGCGGGATGAGTGGCTACACCTTC. Protein: CASVVDGGMSGYTF.

The V gene is TRBV7-3, the J gene TRBJ2-1; TRBD2 aligns across 12 bases. The CDR3 runs 16 residues. Germline V gives CDR1 SGHTA, CDR2 FQGTGA. The trim removed 0 bases at V and 7 bases at J, leaving 4 bases unmatched. CDR3 loop: CASSLTPSGGANEQFF. CDR3 DNA: TGTGCCAGCAGCTTAACTCCTAGCGGGGGGGCTAATGAGCAGTTCTTC.

V and J are TRBV7-3 and TRBJ2-1; 7 bases fit TRBD2. Trimming at V came to 2 bases and at J to 10 bases, leaving 8 bases not matched to a gene. The CDR3 runs 14 residues. CDR1 and CDR2 (germline): SGHTA, FQGTGA. The CDR3 coding sequence is TGTGCCAGCAGCTTAGCGTCGGCTAGCGGCGAGCAGTTCTTC. Its protein product is CASSLASASGEQFF.

In this sample, this clone turned up once. This chain links TRBV15 with TRBJ1-1; D unclear. The V gene lost 1 base and the J gene lost 5 bases, with 8 bases spanning the gap. Germline V gives CDR1 LNHNV, CDR2 YYDKDF (reference sequence). This CDR3 has 13 amino acids. DNA of the CDR3: TGTGCCACCAGCAGAGGGGCAACGACTGAAGCTTTCTTT. This codes for CATSRGATTEAFF.

This clone was recorded a few times. The chain has TRBV6-2 or TRBV6-3 and TRBJ1-2; unclear D gene. Germline V gene sequence: CDR1 MNHEY, CDR2 SVGEGT. V gave up 0 bases and J gave up 2 bases, with 7 bases separating them. There are 14 residues in the CDR3. Here the CDR3 DNA reads TGTGCCAGCAGTTACTCAGCCGGGAACTATGGCTACACCTTC. Translating it yields CASSYSAGNYGYTF.

CDR3 amino acids: CASSGSVGNQPQHF. CDR3 nucleotide sequence: TGTGCCAGCTCCGGGTCAGTGGGCAATCAGCCCCAGCATTTT. The chain carries TRBV18 and TRBJ1-5; D is ambiguous. Trimming shortened V by 6 bases and J by 2 bases, and 11 bases separated the two germline ends. This CDR3 spans 14 amino acids. Germline V gene sequence: CDR1 KGHSH, CDR2 LQKENI.

This chain links TRBV5-1 with TRBJ2-2; 9 nucleotides align to TRBD1. J gave up 5 bases and V 4 bases, and 6 bases lay outside the gene matches. The germline gives CDR1 SGHRS, CDR2 YFSETQ. The CDR3 runs 15 residues. For the CDR3, the DNA is TGCGCCAGCAGCGTGGGACAGGGCTTTACCGGGGAGCTGTTTTTT. It specifies CASSVGQGFTGELFF.

A few counts support this clone. The chain combines TRBV18 with TRBJ1-1; TRBD1 agrees at 7 bases. Trimming removed 6 bases from V and 1 base from J; junction bases left unmatched: 8. Germline loops: CDR1 KGHSH, CDR2 LQKENI. This CDR3 has 15 amino acids. In nucleotides, the CDR3 is TGTGCCAGCTCGCGGGAGGGGGCAACGAACACTGAAGCTTTCTTT. Its translation: CASSREGATNTEAFF.

V gene TRBV6-1 combines with J gene TRBJ2-2, with D maybe TRBD1 (5 bases). This CDR3 comprises 17 residues. Germline values: CDR1 MNHNS, CDR2 SASEGT. V shed 3 bases and J shed 6 bases, with 20 bases lying between them. Here the CDR3 reads CASSDLPGRVFAGELFF. CDR3 bases: TGTGCCAGCAGTGATCTTCCGGGCAGGGTTTTTGCCGGGGAGCTGTTTTTT.

This chain uses TRBV7-7 with TRBJ2-3; the D is unclear. This CDR3 is 13 amino acids long. V was cut by 5 bases and J by 2 bases, with 8 bases left in between. CDR1 and CDR2 (germline): SSHAT, FNYEAQ (reference sequence). CDR3 in amino acids: CASSTQITDTQYF. The CDR3 DNA follows: TGTGCCAGCAGCACCCAGATCACAGATACGCAGTATTTT.

J is TRBJ1-1 and V is TRBV5-1; no firm D call. CDR3 length: 15 residues. From germline, CDR1 is SGHRS and CDR2 YFSETQ. V lost 1 base and J 4 bases, leaving 14 bases between the germline ends. The CDR3 protein is CASSLSVGMGTEAFF. CDR3 nucleotides: TGCGCCAGCAGCTTGTCTGTAGGGATGGGCACTGAAGCTTTCTTT.

The chain combines TRBV4-1 with TRBJ1-5, with 9 bases fitting TRBD1. Germline CDR1 and CDR2: MGHRA and YSYEKL. This CDR3 region has 17 residues. Losses at the gene ends were 2 bases for V and 2 bases for J; bases not matched to a gene: 7. CDR3 loop: CASSQPRTGAGNQPQHF. In DNA form, the CDR3 reads TGCGCCAGCAGCCAACCCCGGACAGGGGCAGGCAATCAGCCCCAGCATTTT.

This clone has a handful of counts. V is TRBV21-1 and J is TRBJ2-7; TRBD1 was called by the table and not checked on the DNA. TRBV21-1 corresponds to a pseudogene. This CDR3 spans 12 amino acids. CDR3 DNA: TGTGCCAGCCCGTCGCAGGGTTTGGAGCAGTACGTC. This sequence encodes CASPSQGLEQYV.

The chain recombines TRBV30 with TRBJ2-3, with D maybe TRBD1 (5 bases). This CDR3 has 15 amino acids. The V and J ends lost 2 bases and 3 bases respectively, with 15 bases between them. Germline lookup yields CDR1 GTSNPN and CDR2 SVGIG (reference sequence). Here the CDR3 reads CAWSTQGIGTDTQYF. For the CDR3, the DNA is TGTGCCTGGAGTACCCAGGGTATTGGGACAGATACGCAGTATTTT.

This clone was counted a single time. V and J are TRBV6-5 and TRBJ2-3; possibly TRBD2 for D (6 bases). CDR1 and CDR2 from the germline V gene are MNHEY and SVGAGI. The CDR3 consists of 15 residues. The V gene lost 6 bases and the J gene lost 4 bases, with 17 bases spanning the gap. The CDR3 loop is CASSPLAGTPDTQYF. In DNA, the CDR3 is TGTGCCAGCAGCCCACTAGCCGGGACTCCAGATACGCAGTATTTT.

DNA for the CDR3: TGTGCCAGTAGTATAGGTGCAGGGAAGTGGCCTGAAGCTTTCTTT. Its translation is CASSIGAGKWPEAFF. The V gene is TRBV19, the J gene TRBJ1-1, with D tentatively TRBD1 (5 bases). The V gene lost 1 base and the J gene lost 6 bases, with 15 bases spanning the gap. Per the germline V gene, CDR1 is LNHDA and CDR2 is SQIVND (reference sequence). The CDR3 totals 15 residues.

The V and J genes are TRBV5-1 and TRBJ2-3, with TRBD2 matching 13 bases. Per the germline V gene, CDR1 is SGHRS and CDR2 is YFSETQ. The ends lost 3 bases at V and 2 bases at J; junction bases unmatched: 3. The CDR3 length is 16 residues. The CDR3 DNA sequence: TGCGCCAGCAGCTCGGGACTAGCGGGGAACACAGATACGCAGTATTTT. Protein sequence: CASSSGLAGNTDTQYF. The full variable domain, completed using reference TRBV5-1 and TRBJ2-3, is KAGVTQTPRYLIKTRGQQVTLSCSPISGHRSVSWYQQTPGQGLQFLFEYFSETQRNKGNFPGRFSGRQFSNSRSEMNVSTLELGDSALYLCASSSGLAGNTDTQYFGPGTRLTVL.

The chain is built from TRBV6-5 and TRBJ2-3; 8 bases are a match to TRBD1. The CDR3 extends over 16 amino acids. Germline V lookup: CDR1 MNHEY, CDR2 SVGAGI. V lost 4 bases, J lost 1 base, and 7 bases stayed unmatched. CDR3 protein: CASSFPGTGGTDTQYF. Here the CDR3 DNA reads TGTGCCAGCAGTTTCCCGGGGACAGGAGGCACAGATACGCAGTATTTT.

The chain recombines TRBV27 with TRBJ1-2; 9 nucleotides agree with TRBD1. Germline-derived CDR1 and CDR2 are MNHEY and SMNVEV (reference sequence). Losses at the gene ends were 5 bases for V and 0 bases for J; bases not matched to a gene: 10. CDR3 length: 17 residues. CDR3 in DNA: TGTGCCAGCAGTAGGCTCACCCGACAGGGGGCTAACTATGGCTACACCTTC. Encoded protein: CASSRLTRQGANYGYTF.

The J gene is TRBJ1-3, the V gene TRBV3-1 (or the pseudogene TRBV3-2); D may be TRBD1 (6 bases). V dropped 1 base and J dropped 0 bases, with 13 bases sitting between them. The CDR3 sequence is 17 residues long. Germline-derived CDR1 and CDR2 are LGHDT and YNNKEL (reference sequence). The CDR3 DNA sequence: TGTGCCAGCAGCCAAGTTTTTGGGGGCACCTCTGGAAACACCATATATTTT. Amino acid sequence: CASSQVFGGTSGNTIYF.

The rearrangement uses TRBV5-1 and TRBJ1-2; D is possibly TRBD1 (6 bases). Germline V gene data show CDR1 as SGHRS and CDR2 as YFSETQ. V lost 5 bases and J 3 bases, leaving 11 bases between the germline ends. This CDR3 has 13 amino acids. CDR3 protein: CASSSQGHYGYTF. Written as DNA, the CDR3 is TGCGCCAGCAGTTCACAGGGCCACTATGGCTACACCTTC.

This chain links TRBV9 with TRBJ1-2; D gene uncertain. This CDR3 has 13 residues. Germline lookup yields CDR1 SGDLS and CDR2 YYNGEE. V was trimmed by 2 bases and J by 8 bases, leaving 13 bases between them. CDR3 nucleotide sequence: TGTGCCAGCAGCGTGTCCGTGGATAGGGGCTACACCTTC. It translates to CASSVSVDRGYTF.

This clone was recorded only once. The chain uses TRBV18 and TRBJ1-3; TRBD1 aligns across 7 bases. This CDR3 contains 15 residues. V shed 4 bases, J shed 2 bases, and the junction held 5 bases outside the gene matches. Germline V gives CDR1 KGHSH, CDR2 LQKENI. Here the CDR3 reads CASSLTGTAGNTIYF. The CDR3 DNA is TGTGCCAGCTCACTAACCGGGACAGCTGGAAACACCATATATTTT.